The 9 T cell receptor beta chains below all came from one sample that was sequenced in a study of T-cell reconstitution after alpha-beta-depleted transplantation in children. This sample's TCRbeta library carried unique molecular identifier barcodes. TCRdb reprocessed the PCR reads via MiXCR and lists one record per CDR3 protein. The sample consists of about 410,000 distinct CDR3 sequences, roughly 22% of them appearing once. The sequencing here drew on PBMCs from the stem cell graft donor, taken from the stem cell graft. The receptors shown here come from a human donor who donated a stem cell graft to a child with acute myeloid leukemia.

This rearrangement joins TRBV20-1 to TRBJ2-3; D uncertain. Deletions cut 3 bases from V and 2 bases from J, with 12 bases between. The CDR3 is 14 amino acids. Per germline, CDR1 DFQATT and CDR2 SNEGSKA (reference sequence). For the CDR3, the DNA is TGCAGTGCTAGTTCGGCAGTTCTCACAGATACGCAGTATTTT. Encoded protein: CSASSAVLTDTQYF.

This clonotype has ten or more counts. The junction departs from the called germline gene at one end, perhaps through a read error. The genes are TRBV20-1 and TRBJ2-1; 12 bases are shared with TRBD2. Germline CDR1 and CDR2: DFQATT and SNEGSKA (reference sequence). The CDR3 totals 11 residues. In DNA form, the CDR3 reads TGCAGTGCTCCTAGGACTAGCGGGAAGGTCTTC. Its protein product is CSAPRTSGKVF.

This clonotype was detected only a few times. The chain recombines TRBV15 with TRBJ2-7; D not certain. The germline gives CDR1 LNHNV, CDR2 YYDKDF (reference sequence). The CDR3 has 13 amino acids. The V and J ends lost 1 base and 5 bases respectively, with 9 bases between them. CDR3 coding DNA: TGTGCCACCAGCAGAGGAGACCCACACGAGCAGTACTTC. It translates to CATSRGDPHEQYF.

The chain joins TRBV15 to TRBJ2-5, with D possibly matching TRBD1 (7 bases). The V end was cut by 1 base, the J end by 5 bases, with 14 bases between. The CDR3 is made up of 15 amino acids. The germline V gene has CDR1 LNHNV and CDR2 YYDKDF (reference sequence). The CDR3 DNA reads as TGTGCCACCAGCAGAGTAGAACAGGGGAGGGAGACCCAGTACTTC. Residues: CATSRVEQGRETQYF.

For the CDR3, the DNA is TGTGCCAGCAGTTTAACGGCAGGGGTCCTCTCTGGAAACACCATATATTTT. It specifies CASSLTAGVLSGNTIYF. The rearrangement links TRBV12-3 or TRBV12-4 to TRBJ1-3; maybe TRBD1 (6 bases). The CDR3 totals 17 residues. The V and J ends lost 2 bases and 0 bases respectively, with 14 bases between them.

The chain carries TRBV11-2 and TRBJ1-2; D gene uncertain. The CDR3 has 15 amino acids. Trimming pared 0 bases from V and 4 bases from J, leaving 12 bases between. The germline V gene encodes CDR1 SGHAT and CDR2 FQNNGV. The CDR3 loop reads CASSLEVVSGYGYTF. Here the CDR3 DNA reads TGTGCCAGCAGCTTAGAGGTGGTCAGTGGCTATGGCTACACCTTC.

The gene calls are TRBV29-1 and TRBJ2-2; 10 nucleotides line up with TRBD2. This CDR3 has 16 amino acids. After removal of 7 bases from V and 4 bases from J, the junction contained 12 bases not matched to a gene. The germline CDR1 and CDR2 sequences are SQVTM and ANQGSEA. The CDR3 protein is CSGTLVAGGSTGELFF. The CDR3 nucleotides are TGCAGCGGAACCCTGGTAGCGGGAGGTTCCACCGGGGAGCTGTTTTTT.

The J gene is TRBJ1-5, the V gene TRBV20-1, with D unresolved. The germline CDR1 and CDR2 sequences are DFQATT and SNEGSKA (reference sequence). Trimming pared 1 base from V and 2 bases from J, leaving 9 bases between. There are 14 residues in the CDR3. CDR3: CSARVNSGNQPQHF. In DNA, the CDR3 is TGCAGTGCTAGAGTGAACAGCGGCAATCAGCCCCAGCATTTT.

CDR3 DNA sequence: TGTGCCAGCAGTGAAGGGGTGTCCCAGTTCTTC. Translation: CASSEGVSQFF. The chain is built from TRBV6-1 and TRBJ2-1; D is unresolved. This CDR3 has 11 amino acids. Trimming left V 1 base short and J 13 bases short, with 8 bases between. CDR1 is MNHNS and CDR2 is SASEGT in the germline V gene.